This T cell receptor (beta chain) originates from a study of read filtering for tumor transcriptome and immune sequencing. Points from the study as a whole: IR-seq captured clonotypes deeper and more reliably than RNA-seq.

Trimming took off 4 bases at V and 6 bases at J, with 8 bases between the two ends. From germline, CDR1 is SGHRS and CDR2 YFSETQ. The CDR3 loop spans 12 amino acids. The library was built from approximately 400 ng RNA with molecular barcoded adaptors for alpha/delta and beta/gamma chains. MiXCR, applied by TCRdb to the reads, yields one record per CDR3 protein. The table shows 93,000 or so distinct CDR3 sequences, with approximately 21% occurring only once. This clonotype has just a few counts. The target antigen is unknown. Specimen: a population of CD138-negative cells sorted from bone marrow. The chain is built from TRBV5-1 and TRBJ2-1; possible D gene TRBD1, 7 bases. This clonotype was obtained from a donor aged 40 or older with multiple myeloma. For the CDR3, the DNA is TGCGCCAGCAGCCAGGGGGGCAATGAGCAGTTCTTC. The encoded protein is CASSQGGNEQFF.